This TCR beta chain was identified during a study of T-cell reconstitution after alpha-beta-depleted transplantation in children. As it was prepared, the TCRbeta library received unique molecular identifiers. TCRdb reprocessed the PCR reads via MiXCR and lists one record per CDR3 protein. The repertoire holds roughly 200,000 distinct CDR3 sequences, with about 6.8% as singletons. The V gene lost 5 bases and the J gene lost 8 bases, with 15 bases spanning the gap. The CDR3 length is 14 residues. The V gene's germline CDR1 is MDHEN and CDR2 SYDVKM. The chain has TRBV28 and TRBJ1-4; the D gene is possibly TRBD1 (5 bases). The TCR was taken from a human donor who donated a stem cell graft to a child with Wiskott-Aldrich syndrome. This sample comprised PBMCs from the stem cell graft donor, obtained from the stem cell graft. The CDR3: CASSPGRINEKLFF. CDR3 bases: TGTGCCAGCAGTCCAGGGAGGATCAACGAAAAACTGTTTTTT.